Given below is one T cell receptor beta chain in context. Its antigen is undetermined. Each replicate PCR on the sorted subsets used roughly 190 ng DNA (about 30,000 T cell genomes). Using immunoSEQ multiplex PCR, the repertoire was profiled, and TCRdb retains in-frame clones only, with some absent. The sample lists 2,500,000 or so clones, roughly 92% occurring once. CD4+ cells underwent separation, giving CD45RA+ naive and CD45RA-negative memory subsets. The entry originates in a study of shared clonotypes between healthy human individuals. Study-wide points: In this cohort, only blood was sampled, and tissue repertoires likely differ. Compared with memory subsets, naive subsets generally had larger estimated richness.

Trimming removed 3 bases from V and 5 bases from J; junction bases left unmatched: 8. The CDR3 runs to 15 residues. CDR1 SGHRS and CDR2 YFSETQ come from the germline V gene. The receptor comes from a man aged 18 to 30 in good health. Some clones in this sample may be carry-over from other donors' samples. The chain is built from TRBV5-1 and TRBJ2-7; 10 bases are a match to TRBD2. The sequenced sample was naive CD4+ T cells from PBMCs. Described subset: CD45RA+ positively selected. CDR3 region: CASSSSGTSADEQYF. As DNA, the CDR3 is TGCGCCAGCAGCTCCTCCGGGACTAGCGCCGACGAGCAGTACTTC.